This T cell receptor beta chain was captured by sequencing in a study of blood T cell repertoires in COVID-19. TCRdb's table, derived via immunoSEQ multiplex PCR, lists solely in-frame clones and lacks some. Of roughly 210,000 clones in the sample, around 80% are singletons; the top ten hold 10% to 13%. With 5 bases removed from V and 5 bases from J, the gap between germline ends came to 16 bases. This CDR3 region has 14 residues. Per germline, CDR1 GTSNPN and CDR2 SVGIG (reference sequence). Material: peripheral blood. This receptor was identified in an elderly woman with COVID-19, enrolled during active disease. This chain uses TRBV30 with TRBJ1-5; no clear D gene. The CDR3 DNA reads TGTGCCTGGTCAGGAGAGGGTTATTATCAGCCCCAGCATTTT. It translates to CAWSGEGYYQPQHF.